Listed here are 9 T cell receptor beta chains from one sample, sequenced in a study of T cells in women clearing cervical HPV infection. TCRdb keeps only in-frame clones here, not all; method: immunoSEQ multiplex PCR. The sample totals approximately 49,000 clones. The sample was blood buffy coat. The receptors originated from a woman between 18 and 70 years old with a cervical HPV16 infection that either progressed to CIN3+ or cleared (not recorded which).

As concerns this clone: The CDR3 extends 3 residues past the end of the read, so its final part is completed from the germline J gene. This sequence joins TRBV20-1 and TRBJ2-5; 7 bases agree with TRBD1. The CDR3 totals 15 residues. The germline gives CDR1 DFQATT, CDR2 SNEGSKA (reference sequence). V lost 5 bases to trimming and J lost 5 bases; unmatched junction nucleotides: 14. CDR3 sequence: CSAGDRTGWGETQYF. The DNA read from the CDR3 is TGCAGTGCTGGGGATCGGACAGGTTGGGGGGAGACC.

Remarks on this clone: Coverage ceases 3 residues before the CDR3 finishes, and the germline J gene fills in the end. The rearrangement joins TRBV19 to TRBJ2-3; TRBD1 matches at 7 bases. Germline V CDR1 and CDR2: LNHDA, SQIVND (reference sequence). The V segment lost 3 bases and the J segment 2 bases; nucleotides outside the gene matches: 8. The CDR3 totals 16 residues. CDR3 DNA, as far as it was read: TGTGCCAGTAGTATTTCCACAGGGGATCCCACAGATACG. It yields the protein CASSISTGDPTDT. The CDR3, in full, reads CASSISTGDPTDTQYF.

Regarding this clone: The read is 3 residues too short to cover the CDR3 end, so that end is filled in from the germline J gene. This rearrangement joins TRBV5-6 to TRBJ2-7, with TRBD1 identical over 8 bases. The V gene end was trimmed by 1 base and the J gene end by 6 bases; junction bases not matched to a gene: 6. The length of the CDR3 is 14 residues. The V gene's germline CDR1 is SGHDT and CDR2 YYEEEE. The sequenced CDR3 bases are TGTGCCAGCAGCTTGTTGGACAGGGTGGGCGAG. Amino acids: CASSLLDRVGE. The CDR3 in its entirety is CASSLLDRVGEQYF.

Note on this clone: The CDR3 end is not reached by the read, which stops 3 residues before it; the germline J gene fills it in. The rearrangement joins TRBV28 to TRBJ2-2, with 7 bases fitting TRBD1. The CDR3 is 16 amino acids. Germline CDR1 is MDHEN and CDR2 is SYDVKM. The V segment lost 9 bases and the J segment 0 bases; nucleotides outside the gene matches: 10. The CDR3 sequence: CASRPGQRPNTGELFF. The covered CDR3 bases are TGTGCCAGTCGTCCGGGACAGAGACCGAACACCGGGGAG.

With regard to this clone: The read falls 3 residues short of the CDR3 end, and the missing part is taken from the germline J gene. The chain recombines TRBV5-4 with TRBJ1-2, with D possibly being TRBD1 (6 bases). This CDR3 spans 14 amino acids. Germline V CDR1 and CDR2: SGHNT, YYREEE (reference sequence). Trimming removed 4 bases at V and 6 bases at J, with 16 bases between. Here the CDR3 reads CASSDGTRIDGYTF. The CDR3 bases that were read are TGTGCCAGCAGCGACGGGACACGTATTGATGGC.

To note about this clone: Coverage ceases 3 residues before the CDR3 finishes, and the germline J gene fills in the end. The chain is built from TRBV18 and TRBJ2-3, with unresolved D. CDR1 and CDR2 from the germline V gene are KGHSH and LQKENI. The CDR3 is made up of 15 amino acids. V lost 1 base, J lost 4 bases, and 12 bases lay in between. The CDR3 here is CASSPRLASPDTQYF. CDR3 DNA (partial): TGTGCCAGCTCACCACGGTTAGCTTCCCCAGATACG. Supplemented by reference TRBV18 and TRBJ2-3, the full variable domain reads NAGVMQNPRHLVRRRGQEARLRCSPMKGHSHVYWYRQLPEEGLKFMVYLQKENIIDESGMPKERFSAEFPKEGPSILRIQQVVRGDSAAYFCASSPRLASPDTQYFGPGTRLTVL.

Worth noting for this clone: The CDR3 end lies 3 residues beyond the end of the read and is filled in from the germline J gene. The V call is TRBV20-1, the J call TRBJ1-2; the D is unclear. CDR3 length equals 13 residues. Germline V gene lookup returns CDR1 DFQATT and CDR2 SNEGSKA (reference sequence). Trimming pared 1 base from V and 0 bases from J, leaving 6 bases between. CDR3 residues: CSARGLANYGYTF. CDR3 bases read: TGCAGTGCTAGAGGGCTGGCTAACTATGGC.

As concerns this clone: The read terminates 3 residues before the CDR3 end, so the remaining end is supplied by the germline J gene. V and J are TRBV14 and TRBJ1-3; 12 nucleotides agree with TRBD1. V dropped 1 base and J dropped 4; count of bases not matched to a gene: 5. Per germline, CDR1 SGHDN and CDR2 FVKESK. This CDR3 spans 17 amino acids. CDR3 sequence: CASSQGGQGAGGNTIYF. Incomplete CDR3 DNA: TGTGCCAGCAGCCAAGGGGGACAGGGGGCTGGAGGAAACACC.

As to this clone: The read halts 3 residues ahead of the CDR3 end, with the missing end drawn from the germline J gene. V is TRBV28 and J is TRBJ2-7; 9 nucleotides agree with TRBD1. With V trimmed by 4 bases and J by 3 bases, 10 bases remained unmatched. The CDR3 is 16 amino acids. CDR1 MDHEN and CDR2 SYDVKM come from the germline V gene. The sequenced part of the CDR3 DNA is TGTGCCAGCAGTTCAAGTGACAGGGGGTCCATCTACGAG. It is translated as CASSSSDRGSIYE. The whole CDR3 reads CASSSSDRGSIYEQYF.